This T cell receptor (beta chain) originates from a study of blood T cell repertoires in COVID-19. Only one count was recorded for this clone. CDR3 length: 21 amino acids. CDR1 and CDR2 (germline): KGHSH, LQKENI. V gave up 3 bases and J gave up 0 bases; unmatched junction bases: 17. The protocol was immunoSEQ multiplex PCR, while the TCRdb copy is restricted to in-frame clones and leaves out a portion. Among approximately 200,000 clones listed, 84% were seen once. The study recruited people aged about 18 to 95 years across under 25 US areas. In assigning cohorts, the study relied on participant-reported clinical history.

Sequenced input: PBMCs or T cells enriched from blood (not recorded which). V gene TRBV18 combines with J gene TRBJ1-1; TRBD1 agrees at 12 bases. This receptor was identified in a man between 60 and 70 years old who had recovered from COVID-19. The DNA for the CDR3 is TGTGCCAGCTCACCTACACCCGGGACAGGGGGCTACTTGAGGATGAACACTGAAGCTTTCTTT. Its protein product is CASSPTPGTGGYLRMNTEAFF.